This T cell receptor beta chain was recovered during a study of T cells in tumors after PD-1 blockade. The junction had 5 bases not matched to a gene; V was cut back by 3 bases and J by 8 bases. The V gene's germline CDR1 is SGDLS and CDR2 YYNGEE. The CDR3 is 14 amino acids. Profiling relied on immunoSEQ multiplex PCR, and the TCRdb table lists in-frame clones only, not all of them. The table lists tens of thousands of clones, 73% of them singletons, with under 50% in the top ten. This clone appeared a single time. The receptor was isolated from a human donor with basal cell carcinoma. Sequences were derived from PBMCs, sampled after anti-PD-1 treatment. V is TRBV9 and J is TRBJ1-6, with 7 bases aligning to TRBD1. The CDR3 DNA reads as TGTGCCAGCAGCGCGAAGACAGGGCATTCACCCCTCCACTTT. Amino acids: CASSAKTGHSPLHF.